This record covers a single T cell receptor (beta chain). Using immunoSEQ multiplex PCR, the repertoire was profiled, and TCRdb retains in-frame clones only, with some absent. This table holds some 9,900 clones, 80% to 85% found once. The data derive from a study of chemoradiotherapy in HPV16-positive cancers. Germline lookup yields CDR1 KGHSH and CDR2 LQKENI. CDR3 size: 13 residues. The V end was cut by 3 bases, the J end by 5 bases, with 10 bases between. The gene calls are TRBV18 and TRBJ2-5; no clear D gene. This TCR came from a human donor with HPV-associated anogenital cancer. Sequencing was performed on tumor tissue, taken from a patient who underwent chemoradiotherapy. In DNA form, the CDR3 reads TGTGCCAGCTCACCTCTAGTGGGGGAGACCCAGTACTTC. Amino acid sequence: CASSPLVGETQYF.